Listed below are T cell receptor beta chains from one sample, sequenced in a study of beta chain features in type 1 diabetes. Clones were read by immunoSEQ multiplex PCR, and TCRdb kept only the in-frame ones, dropping some. The sample lists 150,000 to 180,000 clones, over 9% seen once, with more than 0.4% in the top ten. The sample taken for sequencing was central memory CD4+ T cells from blood. These receptors were taken from a man younger than 40 with type 1 diabetes. The CDR3 runs from the conserved cysteine through the conserved F or W. D genes are given only for firm matches. The size field is filled for only some rows; it gives once, few, many or a size class.

abundance | j_gene | d_gene | v_gene | CDR3aa | CDR3nt
few | TRBJ2-5 | . | TRBV6-7 | CASPCLGRETQYF | TGTGCCAGCCCCTGCCTGGGCCGAGAGACCCAGTACTTC
few | TRBJ2-1 | TRBD1 | TRBV9 | CASSIQGASGNEQFF | TGTGCCAGCAGCATACAGGGGGCATCGGGCAATGAGCAGTTCTTC
few | TRBJ1-1 | . | TRBV7-8 | CASSLERGATEAFF | TGTGCCAGCAGCTTAGAGCGCGGGGCCACTGAAGCTTTCTTT
. | TRBJ2-3 | . | TRBV28 | CASGELDTQYF | TGTGCCAGCGGTGAGTTGGATACGCAGTATTTT
few | TRBJ2-7 | . | TRBV7-2 | CASSPSRDSYEQYF | TGTGCCAGCAGCCCAAGCCGGGACTCCTACGAGCAGTACTTC
few | TRBJ2-7 | TRBD1 | TRBV28 | CASIQTGGDHEQYF | TGTGCCAGCATTCAGACAGGGGGTGACCACGAGCAGTACTTC
. | TRBJ2-7 | TRBD2 | TRBV28 | CASTTTSGGYEQYF | TGTGCCAGCACTACGACTAGCGGGGGATACGAGCAGTACTTC
. | TRBJ2-1 | TRBD2 | TRBV9 | CASSPPHASGVDNEQFF | TGTGCCAGCAGCCCTCCTCATGCTAGCGGGGTTGACAATGAGCAGTTCTTC
. | TRBJ1-2 | TRBD1 | TRBV28 | CASRSTGTGGAGYGYTF | TGTGCCAGCAGGTCTACCGGGACAGGGGGCGCGGGCTATGGCTACACCTTC
many | TRBJ2-1 | TRBD2 | TRBV5-1 | CASSFGTSGSYEQFF | TGCGCCAGCAGCTTCGGGACTAGCGGGAGCTATGAGCAGTTCTTC
. | TRBJ1-4 | TRBD1 | TRBV4-2 | CASNSRGQTNEKLFF | TGTGCCAGCAACTCAAGGGGGCAGACTAATGAAAAACTGTTTTTT
. | TRBJ2-2 | . | TRBV27 | CASRSGSGTGELFF | TGTGCCAGCAGATCCGGGAGTGGTACCGGGGAGCTGTTTTTT
few | TRBJ2-5 | TRBD1 | TRBV7-8 | CASSLANRGLGQTQYF | TGTGCCAGCAGCTTAGCAAACAGGGGGCTGGGGCAGACCCAGTACTTC
few | TRBJ2-5 | TRBD2 | TRBV29-1 | CSARVGGGPWETQYF | TGCAGCGCCCGGGTTGGGGGAGGGCCGTGGGAGACCCAGTACTTC
few | TRBJ2-3 | . | TRBV7-2 | CASSLVGPEDTQYF | TGTGCCAGCAGCTTAGTGGGCCCCGAAGATACGCAGTATTTT
. | TRBJ2-1 | TRBD2 | TRBV5-4 | CASSRELGGTSGSHEQFF | TGTGCCAGCAGCAGGGAACTCGGCGGGACTAGCGGGAGTCATGAGCAGTTCTTC
. | TRBJ1-1 | . | TRBV7-9 | CASSLDQGQAFF | TGTGCCAGCAGCTTAGATCAGGGGCAAGCTTTCTTT
few | TRBJ2-7 | TRBD2 | TRBV7-2 | CASSLSGNHEQYF | TGTGCCAGCAGCTTAAGCGGGAACCACGAGCAGTACTTC
. | TRBJ2-7 | . | TRBV7-7 | CASSLAEADEQYF | TGTGCTAGCAGCTTAGCAGAGGCGGACGAGCAGTACTTC
. | TRBJ2-7 | . | TRBV5-4 | CASSLLRGYEQYF | TGTGCCAGCAGCTTGTTGAGAGGGTACGAGCAGTACTTC
. | TRBJ2-7 | . | TRBV4-3 | CASSQGPGSYEQYF | TGCGCCAGCAGCCAAGGCCCGGGTTCCTACGAGCAGTACTTC
few | TRBJ2-5 | . | TRBV7-6 | CASRTPGMTQETQYF | TGTGCCAGCCGAACACCCGGGATGACCCAAGAGACCCAGTACTTC
few | TRBJ2-5 | . | TRBV6-6 | CASSWTGEAGTQYF | TGTGCCAGCAGTTGGACGGGGGAGGCAGGGACCCAGTACTTC
few | TRBJ2-7 | TRBD2 | TRBV28 | CASSLILAGGYEQYF | TGTGCCAGCAGTTTAATACTAGCGGGAGGCTACGAGCAGTACTTC
few | TRBJ2-4 | . | TRBV4-1 | CASSQDGTVAKNIQYF | TGCGCCAGCAGCCAAGACGGTACGGTCGCCAAAAACATTCAGTACTTC
few | TRBJ1-1 | . | TRBV29-1 | CSVGAGKNTEAFF | TGCAGCGTAGGGGCGGGGAAGAACACTGAAGCTTTCTTT
. | TRBJ1-3 | . | TRBV23-1 | CASSQTTTASGNTIYF | TGCGCCAGCAGTCAAACTACCACGGCCTCTGGAAACACCATATATTTT
. | TRBJ2-7 | . | TRBV2 | CASSEEAGPYEQYF | TGTGCCAGCAGTGAAGAAGCGGGCCCCTACGAGCAGTACTTC
. | TRBJ2-7 | . | TRBV4-3 | CASSQGITSNYEQYF | TGCGCCAGCAGCCAAGGCATAACTTCAAACTACGAGCAGTACTTC
. | TRBJ2-1 | TRBD2 | TRBV5-1 | CASSLSGAPNEQFF | TGCGCCAGCAGCTTGAGCGGGGCTCCCAATGAGCAGTTCTTC
few | TRBJ2-7 | TRBD1 | TRBV28 | CASSLDPTGYEQYF | TGTGCCAGCAGTCTAGACCCGACAGGGTACGAGCAGTACTTC
many | TRBJ2-2 | . | TRBV10-3 | CAISESPGSGGELFF | TGTGCCATCAGTGAGTCGCCGGGGTCGGGCGGGGAGCTGTTTTTT
. | TRBJ2-1 | . | TRBV7-2 | CASSPSTIRQFF | TGTGCCAGCAGCCCTAGTACCATAAGGCAGTTCTTC
. | TRBJ2-7 | . | TRBV11-2 | CASSPRTIFDEQYF | TGTGCCAGCAGCCCCCGGACTATCTTCGACGAGCAGTACTTC
few | TRBJ2-4 | TRBD1 | TRBV18 | CASSPGTGVAKNIQYF | TGTGCCAGCTCACCTGGGACAGGGGTAGCCAAAAACATTCAGTACTTC
. | TRBJ2-2 | . | TRBV7-8 | CASSLAAVNTGELFF | TGTGCCAGCAGCTTAGCAGCGGTGAACACCGGGGAGCTGTTTTTT
. | TRBJ2-3 | . | TRBV7-3 | CASSLTTYTDTQYF | TGTGCCAGCAGCTTAACGACTTACACAGATACGCAGTATTTT
few | TRBJ2-2 | . | TRBV30 | CAWSTSYTGELFF | TGTGCCTGGAGTACTTCTTACACCGGGGAGCTGTTTTTT
. | TRBJ1-1 | . | TRBV5-8 | CASSLQQANTEAFF | TGTGCCAGCAGCTTGCAACAGGCGAACACTGAAGCTTTCTTT
few | TRBJ2-1 | . | TRBV29-1 | CSVGTGYNEQFF | TGCAGCGTAGGAACAGGGTACAATGAGCAGTTCTTC
few | TRBJ2-7 | TRBD1 | TRBV7-9 | CASSLQGADEQYF | TGTGCCAGCAGCCTACAGGGGGCAGACGAGCAGTACTTC
. | TRBJ2-7 | TRBD2 | TRBV29-1 | CSVEGRTSGSYEQYF | TGCAGCGTGGAAGGGCGGACTAGCGGGAGCTACGAGCAGTACTTC
. | TRBJ2-7 | . | TRBV4-3 | CASSQKYSSYEQYF | TGCGCCAGCAGCCAGAAATATAGCTCCTACGAGCAGTACTTC
few | TRBJ2-6 | . | TRBV7-3 | CASSLTGAQASGANVLTF | TGTGCCAGCAGCTTAACGGGAGCGCAGGCCTCTGGGGCCAACGTCCTGACTTTC
few | TRBJ2-1 | TRBD1 | TRBV9 | CASSVLDRGLNEQFF | TGTGCCAGCAGCGTACTTGACAGGGGGTTGAATGAGCAGTTCTTC
. | TRBJ2-6 | TRBD2 | TRBV5-8 | CASTSRGTSLITGANVLTF | TGTGCCAGCACCTCCCGCGGGACTAGCCTGATAACTGGGGCCAACGTCCTGACTTTC
few | TRBJ2-7 | . | TRBV4-3 | CASSLKVHSYEQYF | TGCGCCAGCAGCCTGAAGGTCCACAGCTACGAGCAGTACTTC
few | TRBJ2-7 | . | TRBV4-2 | CASSLQGAGAGGLYEQYF | TGTGCCAGCAGCCTACAGGGGGCGGGAGCGGGAGGACTCTACGAGCAGTACTTC
. | TRBJ1-1 | TRBD1 | TRBV30 | CAWRASDRERNEAFF | TGTGCCTGGCGAGCTTCGGACAGGGAAAGAAATGAAGCTTTCTTT
. | TRBJ2-3 | . | TRBV5-4 | CASSQQGSTDTQYF | TGTGCCAGCAGTCAACAGGGTAGCACAGATACGCAGTATTTT
. | TRBJ1-1 | . | TRBV19 | CASSRQTSMNTEAFF | TGTGCCAGTAGTAGACAGACAAGCATGAACACTGAAGCTTTCTTT
. | TRBJ2-3 | . | TRBV15 | CATSRVGGRSNTQYF | TGTGCCACCAGCAGAGTTGGTGGGAGGAGCAATACGCAGTATTTT
few | TRBJ1-2 | TRBD1 | TRBV27 | CASSAGQGGGYTF | TGTGCCAGCAGTGCGGGACAGGGGGGTGGCTACACCTTC